A single count supports the clone carrying this TCR beta chain. Its antigen is as yet unknown. Time point noted: blood 4 weeks post-SBRT, at nephrectomy. The sample's treatment: 15 Gy SBRT to primary tumor, nephrectomy 4 weeks later. Nephrectomy followed 15 Gy stereotactic body radiation by 4 weeks. The sample is drawn from a study of radiation and T cells in renal cell carcinoma. Findings and limits, study-wide: Top tumor clonotypes rose in blood 2 weeks post-radiation, then contracted.

Produced via immunoSEQ multiplex PCR; TCRdb's table is partial and in-frame only. The sample has 120,000 to 150,000 clones; 70% to 90% are singletons. The receptor's source is a woman in her forties or fifties with renal cell carcinoma. This specimen was blood, taken from a patient whose treatment included radiotherapy and nephrectomy.

CDR3 amino acids: CASDRAQGNYGYTF. The DNA for the CDR3 is TGTGCCAGCGATAGAGCCCAGGGCAACTATGGCTACACCTTC. The rearrangement uses TRBV6-1 and TRBJ1-2, with D possibly being TRBD1 (5 bases). The CDR3 consists of 14 residues. Trimming left V 8 bases short and J 2 bases short, with 15 bases between. Germline V gene data show CDR1 as MNHNS and CDR2 as SASEGT.